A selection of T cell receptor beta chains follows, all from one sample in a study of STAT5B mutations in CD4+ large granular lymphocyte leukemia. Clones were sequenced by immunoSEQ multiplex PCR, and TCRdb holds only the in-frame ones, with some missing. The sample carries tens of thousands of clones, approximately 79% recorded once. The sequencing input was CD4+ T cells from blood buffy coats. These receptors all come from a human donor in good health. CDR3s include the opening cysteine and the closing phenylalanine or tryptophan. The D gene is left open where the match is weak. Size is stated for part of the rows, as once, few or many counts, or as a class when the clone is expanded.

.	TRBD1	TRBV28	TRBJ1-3	TGTGCCAGCAGTGTTGCCGGGACAGCTGGAAACACCATATATTTT	CASSVAGTAGNTIYF
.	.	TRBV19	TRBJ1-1	TGTGCCAGTAATGGACAGAGTTACACTGAAGCTTTCTTT	CASNGQSYTEAFF
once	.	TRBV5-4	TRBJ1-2	TGTGCCAGCCAACCCCCTGGTTCCTATGGCTACACCTTC	CASQPPGSYGYTF
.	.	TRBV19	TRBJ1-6	TGTGCCAGTAGTATCGCCAGGGGCTCTAATTCACCCCTCCACTTT	CASSIARGSNSPLHF
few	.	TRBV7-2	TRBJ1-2	TGTGCCAGCAGCTTAGTGGGGTCAGGGGCTAACTATGGCTACACCTTC	CASSLVGSGANYGYTF
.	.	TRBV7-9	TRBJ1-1	TGTGCCAGCAGCTTCACGGGAGAAGAGGGAGTGAACACTGAAGCTTTCTTT	CASSFTGEEGVNTEAFF
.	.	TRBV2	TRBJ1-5	TGTGCCAGCACAACAGGAAATAGCAATCAGCCCCAGCATTTT	CASTTGNSNQPQHF
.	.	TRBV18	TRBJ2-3	TGTGCCAGCTCACTTGGGGGACCCACAGATACGCAGTATTTT	CASSLGGPTDTQYF
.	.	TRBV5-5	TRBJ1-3	TGTGCCAGCAGCTTAGCCGCCGGAAACACCATATATTTT	CASSLAAGNTIYF
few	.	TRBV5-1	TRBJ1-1	TGCGCCAGCAGCTTGGATGCAGGGACTGAAGCTTTCTTT	CASSLDAGTEAFF
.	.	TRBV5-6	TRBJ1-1	TGTGCCAGCAGCTCTGAAGGGGGGCGTGGCACTGAAGCTTTCTTT	CASSSEGGRGTEAFF
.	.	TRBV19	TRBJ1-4	TGTGCCAGTAGTTTACAGCAAACTAATGAAAAACTGTTTTTT	CASSLQQTNEKLFF
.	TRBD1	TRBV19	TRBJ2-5	TGTGCCAGTAGTGCGGACAGGGTTGACCAAGAGACCCAGTACTTC	CASSADRVDQETQYF
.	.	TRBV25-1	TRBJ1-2	TGTGCCAGCAGTCCAGGGATGGACTATGGCTACACCTTC	CASSPGMDYGYTF
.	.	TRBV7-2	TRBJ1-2	TGTGCCAGCAGCTTAGCAGGTCACTATGGCTACACCTTC	CASSLAGHYGYTF
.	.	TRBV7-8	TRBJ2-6	TGTGCCAGCAGCTTTTTCAGGGTCCTCTCTGGGGCCAACGTCCTGACTTTC	CASSFFRVLSGANVLTF
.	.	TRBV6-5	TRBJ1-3	TGTGCCAGCAGTCCTAAATACAGCCTTTGGAACACCATATATTTT	CASSPKYSLWNTIYF
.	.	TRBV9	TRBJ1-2	TGTGCCAGCAGCGTAGAGAAGGGGTCGGGCTATGGCTACACCTTC	CASSVEKGSGYGYTF
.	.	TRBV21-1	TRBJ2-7	TGTGCCAGCAGCAATCGGTCAGGGGTCATCTCCTACGAGCAGTACTTC	CASSNRSGVISYEQYF
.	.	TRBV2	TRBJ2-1	TGTGCCAGCAGTGACGTAATAGGGATGAGCAAGTTCTTC	CASSDVIGMSKFF
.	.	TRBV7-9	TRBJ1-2	TGTGCCAGCGGCTCAGGTGGGGGGCGGGACAACCAGGATAACTATGGCTACACCTTC	CASGSGGGRDNQDNYGYTF
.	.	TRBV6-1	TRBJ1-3	TGTGCCAGCAGTAAGGACAGCGTCTCTGGAAACACCATATATTTT	CASSKDSVSGNTIYF
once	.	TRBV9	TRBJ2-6	TGTGCCAGCAGCGTATTAGGGTACTCGTCTGGGGCCAACGTCCTGACTTTC	CASSVLGYSSGANVLTF
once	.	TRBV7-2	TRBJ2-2	TGTGCCAGCATTCCCGCCCCCTCCTACACCGGGGAGCTGTTTTTT	CASIPAPSYTGELFF
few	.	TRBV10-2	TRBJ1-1	TGCGCCAGCAGTGAGACAGTGAACACTGAAGCTTTCTTT	CASSETVNTEAFF
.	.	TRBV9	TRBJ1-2	TGTGCCAGCAGCGTTGGTAACGGCTACACCTTC	CASSVGNGYTF
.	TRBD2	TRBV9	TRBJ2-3	TGTGCCAGCAGCCCAGGACTAGCGGGGGGTGCGGGCACAGATACGCAGTATTTT	CASSPGLAGGAGTDTQYF
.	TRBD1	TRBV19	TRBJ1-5	TGTGCCAGTAGTATTGCCCCGGGACAGGGGAATCAGCCCCAGCATTTT	CASSIAPGQGNQPQHF
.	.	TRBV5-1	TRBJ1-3	TGCGCCAGCAGCTTGGCTGGGGCGAGTGGAAACACCATATATTTT	CASSLAGASGNTIYF
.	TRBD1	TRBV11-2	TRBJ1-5	TGTGCCAGCAGCCGAGGGACAGGGGGCGGGCAGCCCCAGCATTTT	CASSRGTGGGQPQHF
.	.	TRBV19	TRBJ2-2	TGTGCCAGTAGTATAAGGGAAACCGGGGAGCTGTTTTTT	CASSIRETGELFF
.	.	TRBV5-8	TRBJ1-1	TGTGCCAGCAGCTTGATAGGGGCCAAGAACACTGAAGCTTTCTTT	CASSLIGAKNTEAFF
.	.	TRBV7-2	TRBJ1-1	TGTGCCAGCAGCTTGGCAGGGGCCCTGGAGACTGAAGCTTTCTTT	CASSLAGALETEAFF
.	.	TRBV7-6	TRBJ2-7	TGTGCCAGCAGCTCTCCGTATGTTGCAGGGGGGAGGAACGAGCAGTACTTC	CASSSPYVAGGRNEQYF
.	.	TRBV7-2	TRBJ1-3	TGTGCCAGCAGCCCGGGCCTCTGGCAGTCGGGAAACACCATATATTTT	CASSPGLWQSGNTIYF
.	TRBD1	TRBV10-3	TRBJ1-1	TGTGCCATCAGTGAGCGCGGACAGGGGGGTACGGTAGCTTTCTTT	CAISERGQGGTVAFF
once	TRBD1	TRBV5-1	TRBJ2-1	TGCGCCAGCAGCTGCCTAACCGGACAGGGCTACAATGAGCAGTTCTTC	CASSCLTGQGYNEQFF
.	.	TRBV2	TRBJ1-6	TGTGCCAGCAGTGAGGCAGTTAATAATTCACCCCTCCACTTT	CASSEAVNNSPLHF
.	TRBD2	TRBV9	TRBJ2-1	TGTGCCAGCAGCTCGCGGGGGGCATACAATGAGCAGTTCTTC	CASSSRGAYNEQFF
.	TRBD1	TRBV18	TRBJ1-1	TGTGCCAGCTCACCAACGACAGGGGGCTTGAACACTGAAGCTTTCTTT	CASSPTTGGLNTEAFF
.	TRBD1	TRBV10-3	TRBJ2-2	TGTGCCATCAGACCACAGGGGGAGAACACCGGGGAGCTGTTTTTT	CAIRPQGENTGELFF
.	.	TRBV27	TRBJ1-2	TGTGCCAGCAGGACCCTGGACCTCACGTCGGGGTATGGCTACACCTTC	CASRTLDLTSGYGYTF
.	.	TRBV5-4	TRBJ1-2	TGTGCCAGCAGCTTGGAGGGGGAGCTTTATGGCTACACCTTC	CASSLEGELYGYTF
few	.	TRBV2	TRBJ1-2	TGTGCCAGCAGTGAAGCCCAGGCTCTTGGCTACACCTTC	CASSEAQALGYTF
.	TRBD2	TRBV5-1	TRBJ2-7	TGCGCCTCGAGATTGGGTAGCGGGGGGGCAAGCTCCTACGAGCAGTACTTC	CASRLGSGGASSYEQYF
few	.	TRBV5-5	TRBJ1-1	TGTGCCAGCAGCTCTCTGGGAGACGCCTCTCGAACGGCTGAAGCTTTCTTT	CASSSLGDASRTAEAFF
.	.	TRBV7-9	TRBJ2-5	TGTGCCAGCAGCCCGAAACAGATACAAGAGACCCAGTACTTC	CASSPKQIQETQYF
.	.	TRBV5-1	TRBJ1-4	TGCGCCAGCAGCTTGGAGGGAACAGGGATTGAAAAACTGTTTTTT	CASSLEGTGIEKLFF
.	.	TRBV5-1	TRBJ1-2	TGCGCCAGCAGCTCCGGCCAGAGGAACTATGGCTACACCTTC	CASSSGQRNYGYTF
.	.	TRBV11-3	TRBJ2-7	TGTGCCAGCAGCCAAGGGGTTACTTACGAGCAGTACTTC	CASSQGVTYEQYF
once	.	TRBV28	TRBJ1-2	TGTGCCAGCAGTCAGACGGGGGCCTGGGGCTACACCTTC	CASSQTGAWGYTF
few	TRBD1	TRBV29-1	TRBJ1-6	TGCAGCGTTGAAGTTGGACAGGGAATTGGAACCCTCCACTTT	CSVEVGQGIGTLHF
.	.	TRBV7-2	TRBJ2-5	TGTGCCAGCAGCCGCCGGGACTCTCAGATGGGGACCCAGTACTTC	CASSRRDSQMGTQYF
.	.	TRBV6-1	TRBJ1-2	TGTGCCAGCAGTGAGCGGTTCGGGGCGGCAGGATGGGTTTCCTATGGCTACACCTTC	CASSERFGAAGWVSYGYTF
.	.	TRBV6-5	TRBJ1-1	TGTGCCAGCAGTTACCCGGGCAAGGGGACAGAAGCTTTCTTT	CASSYPGKGTEAFF
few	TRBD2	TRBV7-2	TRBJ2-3	TGTGCCAGCAGCTTAAGAGCGGGGGGGCATCGCACAGATACGCAGTATTTT	CASSLRAGGHRTDTQYF
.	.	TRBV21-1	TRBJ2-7	TGTGCCAGCAGCAAATCAAGGGGATCGGGCTCCTACGAGCAGTACTTC	CASSKSRGSGSYEQYF
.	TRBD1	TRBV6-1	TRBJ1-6	TGTGCCACAAGCCCCGCAGGGGGGACACCCCTCCACTTT	CATSPAGGTPLHF
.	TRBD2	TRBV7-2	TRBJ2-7	TGTGCCAGCAGCTCAAGTAGCGGGGGGCCCTACGAGCAGTACTTC	CASSSSSGGPYEQYF